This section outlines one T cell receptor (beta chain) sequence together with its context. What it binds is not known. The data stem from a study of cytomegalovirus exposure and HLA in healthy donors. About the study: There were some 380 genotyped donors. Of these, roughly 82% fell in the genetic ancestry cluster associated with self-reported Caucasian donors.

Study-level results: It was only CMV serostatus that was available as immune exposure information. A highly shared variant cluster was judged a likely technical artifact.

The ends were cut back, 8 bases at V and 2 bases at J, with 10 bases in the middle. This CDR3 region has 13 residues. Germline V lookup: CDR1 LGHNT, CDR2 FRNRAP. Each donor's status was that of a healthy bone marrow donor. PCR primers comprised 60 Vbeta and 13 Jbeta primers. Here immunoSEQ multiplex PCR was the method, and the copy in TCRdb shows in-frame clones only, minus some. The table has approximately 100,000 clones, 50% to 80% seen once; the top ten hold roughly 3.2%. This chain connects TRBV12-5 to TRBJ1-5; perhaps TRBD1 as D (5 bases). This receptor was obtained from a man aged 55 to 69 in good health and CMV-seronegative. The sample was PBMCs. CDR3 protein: CASSGPGNQPQHF. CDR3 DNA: TGTGCTAGTTCAGGGCCGGGCAATCAGCCCCAGCATTTT.